This T cell receptor (beta chain) was documented in a study of post-analysis software for immune sequencing data. Overall study: Included among the disease courses, which were recorded for the cohort, were relapsing-remitting, secondary progressive and progressive-relapsing multiple sclerosis.

Germline V gene lookup returns CDR1 SGHRS and CDR2 YFSETQ. The junction had 5 bases not matched to a gene; V was cut back by 0 bases and J by 2 bases. This CDR3 region has 18 residues. Built from TCR beta cDNA, the libraries had unique molecular identifiers in them. TCRdb analysed the PCR reads with MiXCR anew, one entry per CDR3 protein. The sample has roughly 170,000 distinct CDR3 sequences; approximately 30% are singletons. This clonotype was recorded only once. Its specificity is not known. Possible read error: a much larger clone is one base away. Overall study findings and caveats: Patients carried a handful of TRBV segments more frequently than controls did, and TRBV5-6, TRBV5-1 and TRBV20-1 were among them. Samples made in the same batch grouped tightly together by F measure. The study found significantly lower normalized Chao1 diversity in multiple sclerosis patients than in controls.

The chain couples TRBV5-1 to TRBJ2-6, with 10 bases matching TRBD1. The source material was blood. The receptor comes from a girl aged 5-17 years with multiple sclerosis. The CDR3 sequence: CASSLETGGAPGANVLTF. The CDR3 coding sequence is TGCGCCAGCAGCTTGGAGACAGGGGGCGCCCCTGGGGCCAACGTCCTGACTTTC.